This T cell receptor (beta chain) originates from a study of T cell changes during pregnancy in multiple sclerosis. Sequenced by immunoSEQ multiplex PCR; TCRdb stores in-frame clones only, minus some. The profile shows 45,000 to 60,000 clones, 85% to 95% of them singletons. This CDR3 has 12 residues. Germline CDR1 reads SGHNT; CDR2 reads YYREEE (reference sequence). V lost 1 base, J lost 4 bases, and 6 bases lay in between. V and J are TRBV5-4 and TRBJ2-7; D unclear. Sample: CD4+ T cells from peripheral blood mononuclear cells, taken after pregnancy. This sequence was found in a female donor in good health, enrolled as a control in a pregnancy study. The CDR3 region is CASSLWQYEQYF. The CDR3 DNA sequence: TGTGCCAGCAGCTTGTGGCAGTACGAGCAGTACTTC. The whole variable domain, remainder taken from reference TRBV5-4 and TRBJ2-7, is ETGVTQSPTHLIKTRGQQVTLRCSSQSGHNTVSWYQQALGQGPQFIFQYYREEENGRGNFPPRFSGLQFPNYSSELNVNALELDDSALYLCASSLWQYEQYFGPGTRLTVT.